The 6 T cell receptor beta chains below all came from one sample that was sequenced in a study of blood T cell repertoires in COVID-19. Assay used: immunoSEQ multiplex PCR; TCRdb lists only in-frame clones, some missing. The table records around 220,000 clones, around 90% of them present only once. The sequencing sample was made of PBMCs or T cells enriched from blood (not recorded which). Source of these receptors: a woman aged 25 to 39 with acute COVID-19.

The V and J genes are TRBV14 and TRBJ2-1; 8 nucleotides agree with TRBD1. The CDR3 sequence is 13 residues long. The V gene end was trimmed by 4 bases and the J gene end by 10 bases; junction bases not matched to a gene: 6. Germline V gives CDR1 SGHDN, CDR2 FVKESK. The CDR3 sequence: CASSLQGVGEQFF. CDR3 sequence (DNA): TGTGCCAGCAGCCTACAGGGGGTTGGGGAGCAGTTCTTC.

The chain is built from TRBV2 and TRBJ2-7; D perhaps matches TRBD1 (6 bases). The CDR3 consists of 16 residues. Trimming pared 4 bases from V and 6 bases from J, leaving 22 bases between. Per germline, CDR1 SNHLY and CDR2 FYNNEI. For the CDR3, the DNA is TGTGCCAGCAGTGTCCAGGGGCCCCAAGGACTCGTCGAGCAGTACTTC. It is translated as CASSVQGPQGLVEQYF.

The chain joins TRBV9 to TRBJ2-2; 9 bases match TRBD2. The ends lost 4 bases at V and 4 bases at J; junction bases unmatched: 11. Germline loops: CDR1 SGDLS, CDR2 YYNGEE. The CDR3 contains 17 residues. DNA for the CDR3: TGTGCCAGCAGCTTGAATCCGGGACTAGCTCTCACCGGGGAGCTGTTTTTT. It is translated as CASSLNPGLALTGELFF. Full variable domain (rest looked up from reference TRBV9 and TRBJ2-2): DSGVTQTPKHLITATGQRVTLRCSPRSGDLSVYWYQQSLDQGLQFLIQYYNGEERAKGNILERFSAQQFPDLHSELNLSSLELGDSALYFCASSLNPGLALTGELFFGEGSRLTVL.

The count of this clone is one. The J gene is TRBJ1-2, the V gene TRBV2, with 8 positions matching TRBD1. V lost 10 bases to trimming and J lost 4 bases; unmatched junction nucleotides: 5. This CDR3 comprises 12 residues. Germline values: CDR1 SNHLY, CDR2 FYNNEI. The CDR3: CAKGQGSYGYTF. Written as DNA, the CDR3 is TGTGCCAAAGGACAGGGTTCCTATGGCTACACCTTC.

J is TRBJ2-7 and V is TRBV5-4; 10 bases line up with TRBD1. V gave up 4 bases and J gave up 3 bases; unmatched junction bases: 4. Germline V gene sequence: CDR1 SGHNT, CDR2 YYREEE (reference sequence). The CDR3 contains 14 residues. Here the CDR3 reads CASSAGQGIYEQYF. The CDR3 bases are TGTGCCAGCAGCGCGGGACAGGGGATCTACGAGCAGTACTTC. The full variable domain, rest sourced from reference TRBV5-4 and TRBJ2-7, is ETGVTQSPTHLIKTRGQQVTLRCSSQSGHNTVSWYQQALGQGPQFIFQYYREEENGRGNFPPRFSGLQFPNYSSELNVNALELDDSALYLCASSAGQGIYEQYFGPGTRLTVT.

This chain connects TRBV7-8 to TRBJ1-5, with D tentatively TRBD1 (6 bases). Germline lookup yields CDR1 SGHVS and CDR2 FQNEAQ. Between the trimmed V and J ends, which lost 5 bases and 3 bases, there was a span of 14 bases. This CDR3 contains 15 residues. CDR3 DNA sequence: TGTGCCAGCAGCCCTCCGGACAGTTACAATCAGCCCCAGCATTTT. Encoded protein: CASSPPDSYNQPQHF.